This T cell receptor beta chain was profiled in a study of blood T cell repertoires in COVID-19. In the study overall: In each case, the material was cDNA or gDNA derived from T cells, B-cell-depleted T cells, or PBMCs.

Some clones are missing from TCRdb's copy, which holds only in-frame ones; the method was immunoSEQ multiplex PCR. The sample contains tens of thousands of clones, about 86% of which appear only once. V was clipped by 5 bases and J by 0 bases, with 23 bases between them. The CDR3 is 19 residues long. The germline V gene has CDR1 MDHEN and CDR2 SYDVKM. The chain carries TRBV28 and TRBJ1-3, with D hard to call. This clonotype was obtained from a human donor in a cohort sampled during active COVID-19. The material sequenced was peripheral blood. The CDR3 DNA reads TGTGCCAGCAGTCCTCCGGGTAACTTCAGAGGAAGCTCTGGAAACACCATATATTTT. This codes for CASSPPGNFRGSSGNTIYF.